This is a list of T cell receptor beta chains from one sample in a study of response to subunit inactivated influenza vaccine. MiXCR, applied by TCRdb to the RT-PCR reads, yields one record per CDR3 protein. This sample has roughly 700,000 distinct CDR3 sequences, with 11% to 15% found just once. The sequencing used PBMCs from blood, collected around two weeks before vaccination. These receptors all come from a man in his fifties who received an inactivated influenza vaccine. Each CDR3 is given with its conserved first and last residue. Each record gives: J gene, clone size, D gene, V gene, CDR3 protein, CDR3 DNA. A D gene is named only where the DNA matches it firmly. The size field is filled for only some rows; it gives once, few, many or a size class.

TRBJ1-4 NA NA TRBV28 CASSLFGRNEKLFF TGTGCCAGCAGTCTCTTCGGGCGTAATGAAAAACTGTTTTTT
TRBJ2-1 NA NA TRBV7-2 CASTPGPTYNEQFF TGTGCCAGCACCCCGGGCCCAACCTACAATGAGCAGTTCTTC
TRBJ2-1 NA NA TRBV2 CASSDRVSLTRLYNEQFF TGTGCCAGCAGTGATCGGGTCTCCTTGACTAGACTATACAATGAGCAGTTCTTC
TRBJ2-7 many TRBD2 TRBV5-1 CASSQSTGGRGYEQYF TGCGCCAGCAGCCAATCCACGGGGGGAAGGGGCTACGAGCAGTACTTC
TRBJ2-6 few NA TRBV7-9 CASSTNRAGANVLTF TGTGCCAGCAGTACCAACAGGGCTGGGGCCAACGTCCTGACTTTC
TRBJ2-3 NA TRBD2 TRBV7-2 CASSPLPWSGTGEYF TGTGCCAGCAGCCCACTTCCGTGGAGCGGGACCGGGGAGTATTTT
TRBJ2-1 NA TRBD1 TRBV10-3 CAITDRDRNNEQFF TGTGCCATCACCGACCGGGACAGAAACAATGAGCAGTTCTTC
TRBJ1-1 few NA TRBV6-1 CASTGTGSFTEAFF TGTGCCAGCACCGGAACCGGGAGTTTCACTGAAGCTTTCTTT
TRBJ1-5 NA NA TRBV7-8 CASSLSRAGGNQPQHF TGTGCCAGCAGCTTATCGAGGGCTGGCGGCAATCAGCCCCAGCATTTT
TRBJ1-2 NA NA TRBV6-2/TRBV6-3 CASSYAGVRGYGYTF TGTGCCAGCAGTTACGCCGGGGTCCGCGGCTATGGCTACACCTTC
TRBJ2-7 few NA TRBV5-1 CASSLAESLMGSDEGEQYF TGCGCCAGCAGCTTGGCGGAGTCCCTTATGGGTTCCGACGAGGGAGAGCAGTACTTC
TRBJ2-7 NA NA TRBV20-1 CSASGTFYEQYF TGCAGTGCTAGCGGGACTTTCTACGAGCAGTACTTC
TRBJ2-7 NA NA TRBV25-1 CASSVGPKSEQYF TGTGCCAGCAGTGTGGGCCCAAAGAGCGAGCAGTACTTC
TRBJ1-6 few TRBD1 TRBV9 CASSVAATGRNSPLHF TGTGCCAGCAGCGTAGCGGCGACAGGGCGGAATTCACCCCTCCACTTT
TRBJ1-4 few NA TRBV5-1 CASSLTNQNEKLFF TGCGCCAGCAGCTTGACAAATCAAAATGAAAAACTGTTTTTT